The 21 T cell receptor beta chains reported below all come from one sample, sequenced in a study of identical twins. TCRdb re-called the 5' RACE reads with MiXCR, one entry per CDR3 protein. Altogether 150,000 or so distinct CDR3 sequences are present, under 4.5% being singletons, with the ten largest covering more than 7%. Sequenced: memory T cells sorted from blood. The receptors stem from a man younger than 35 in good health.

The table lists this clonotype with many counts. The rearrangement joins TRBV6-1 to TRBJ2-1; 15 bases map to TRBD2. This CDR3 has 16 residues. Germline V gene lookup returns CDR1 MNHNS and CDR2 SASEGT. V shed 5 bases and J 7 bases; nucleotides not matched to a gene: 6. CDR3 nucleotides: TGTGCCAGCAGTCCGCTCGGACTAGCGGGAGGGAATGAGCAGTTCTTC. It specifies CASSPLGLAGGNEQFF.

This clonotype has only a few counts. CDR3 protein: CAWAGWGGYNEQFF. CDR3 DNA sequence: TGTGCCTGGGCGGGTTGGGGGGGCTACAATGAGCAGTTCTTC. The chain couples TRBV30 to TRBJ2-1; 7 bases agree with TRBD2. This CDR3 has 14 residues. V dropped 5 bases and J dropped 3; count of bases not matched to a gene: 7. Looked up from germline, CDR1 is GTSNPN and CDR2 is SVGIG (reference sequence).

This clonotype has ten or more counts. This chain connects TRBV20-1 to TRBJ2-7; D ambiguous. The ends were cut back, 0 bases at V and 2 bases at J, with 8 bases in the middle. CDR3 size: 13 residues. CDR1 is DFQATT and CDR2 is SNEGSKA in the germline V gene (reference sequence). The CDR3 spells CSARDQQTYEQYV. CDR3 coding DNA: TGCAGTGCTAGAGATCAACAGACCTACGAGCAGTACGTC.

Ten or more counts support this clonotype. At one of its ends the junction is not consistent with the germline gene, which may arise from a read error. The rearrangement joins TRBV3-1 to TRBJ2-1; D is undetermined. Germline V gene lookup returns CDR1 LGHDT and CDR2 YNNKEL (reference sequence). The CDR3 loop spans 12 amino acids. CDR3 bases: TGTGCCAGCAGCCAAGTTTACAATCAGCAGTTCTTC. Residues: CASSQVYNQQFF.

In its sample, this clonotype was seen many times. This sequence joins TRBV11-1 and TRBJ1-4, with 9 positions matching TRBD1. This CDR3 has 18 residues. Germline assignment: CDR1 SGHAT and CDR2 FQDESV (reference sequence). Trimming cost V 1 base and J 0 bases; bases outside gene matches: 6. The DNA for the CDR3 is TGTGCCAGCAGCTTAGGAGGGACAGGGAGGACAACTAATGAAAAACTGTTTTTT. Amino acids: CASSLGGTGRTTNEKLFF.

This clonotype appeared many times. The chain has TRBV4-3 and TRBJ2-1; D is undetermined. The V end lost 4 bases, the J end lost 11 bases, and 9 bases lay between the germline ends. The CDR3 spans 11 residues. CDR1 and CDR2 from the germline V gene are LGHNA and YSLEER. The CDR3 DNA is TGCGCCAGCAGCCTGAGAACTCAGCAGTTCTTC. Its translation is CASSLRTQQFF.

Many counts were recorded for this clonotype. The chain recombines TRBV19 with TRBJ1-4, with a tentative D call TRBD1 (5 bases). CDR3 length: 14 amino acids. V was cut by 4 bases and J by 0 bases, with 6 bases left in between. CDR1 LNHDA and CDR2 SQIVND come from the germline V gene (reference sequence). As DNA, the CDR3 is TGTGCCAGTAGTAAAGGGGCAACTAATGAAAAACTGTTTTTT. Residues: CASSKGATNEKLFF.

This clonotype was picked up many times. The chain uses TRBV4-1 and TRBJ2-5; 11 positions match TRBD2. J was trimmed by 5 bases and V by 4 bases; bases with no gene match: 6. The CDR3 totals 15 residues. CDR1 is MGHRA and CDR2 is YSYEKL in the germline V gene. CDR3 nucleotide sequence: TGCGCCAGCAGCCTTTTAGCGGGAGGGCCGGAGACCCAGTACTTC. It encodes CASSLLAGGPETQYF.

This clonotype appeared many times. This chain uses TRBV12-3 or TRBV12-4 with TRBJ2-2; tentative D call: TRBD2 (5 bases). The CDR3 is made up of 14 amino acids. Trimming left V 4 bases short and J 2 bases short, with 8 bases between. The CDR3 protein is CASSSGVNTGELFF. DNA of the CDR3: TGTGCCAGCAGTTCCGGGGTCAACACCGGGGAGCTGTTTTTT.

This clonotype came up many times. The CDR3 DNA follows: TGTGCCAGCAGTCCAACAGGGGCCCCTAATGAAAAACTGTTTTTT. As protein: CASSPTGAPNEKLFF. The rearrangement uses TRBV6-1 and TRBJ1-4; 7 nucleotides agree with TRBD1. Germline V gene lookup returns CDR1 MNHNS and CDR2 SASEGT. The J segment lost 3 bases and the V segment lost 5 bases, leaving 6 bases of the junction unmatched. The CDR3 runs 15 residues.

There are many counts of this clonotype. The chain uses TRBV7-2 and TRBJ1-6, with a possible D match to TRBD1 (6 bases). Germline loops: CDR1 SGHTA, CDR2 FQGNSA. The CDR3 consists of 16 residues. The V end was cut by 4 bases, the J end by 6 bases, with 16 bases between. In nucleotides, the CDR3 is TGTGCCAGCAGCTCCCGACAGGCCCTTTCTAATTCACCCCTCCACTTT. Its translation: CASSSRQALSNSPLHF.

This clonotype was counted at least ten times. The chain carries TRBV18 and TRBJ2-1; TRBD2 agrees at 10 bases. The CDR3 length is 15 residues. Germline lookup yields CDR1 KGHSH and CDR2 LQKENI. The J segment lost 7 bases and the V segment lost 2 bases, leaving 5 bases of the junction unmatched. The CDR3 DNA sequence: TGTGCCAGCTCACCAAAAGCTAGCGGGGGAAATGAGCAGTTCTTC. Its protein is CASSPKASGGNEQFF.

In its sample, this clonotype was seen many times. The chain recombines TRBV5-6 with TRBJ2-7, with 8 bases that match TRBD1. V gave up 1 base and J gave up 6 bases; unmatched junction bases: 3. Per germline, CDR1 SGHDT and CDR2 YYEEEE. This CDR3 region has 13 residues. As DNA, the CDR3 is TGTGCCAGCAGCTTGAGGACAGGGTCCGAGCAGTACTTC. Translating gives CASSLRTGSEQYF.

Many counts were recorded for this clonotype. The chain carries TRBV20-1 and TRBJ2-3; 11 bases are a match to TRBD1. Germline CDR1 DFQATT, CDR2 SNEGSKA (reference sequence). The CDR3 contains 15 residues. The trim removed 1 base at V and 3 bases at J, leaving 3 bases unmatched. The CDR3 DNA sequence: TGCAGTGCTAGAGGGACAGGGGGCAGTACAGATACGCAGTATTTT. It is translated as CSARGTGGSTDTQYF.

This clonotype was seen a handful of times. V is TRBV29-1 and J is TRBJ1-3; D is perhaps TRBD1 (5 bases). V was cut by 7 bases and J by 0 bases, with 10 bases left in between. This CDR3 has 13 amino acids. Germline lookup yields CDR1 SQVTM and CDR2 ANQGSEA. The CDR3 is CSAGGGSGNTIYF. CDR3 sequence (DNA): TGCAGCGCTGGGGGGGGCTCTGGAAACACCATATATTTT.

V and J are TRBV7-2 and TRBJ1-5; D is possibly TRBD1 (5 bases). Trimming removed 5 bases at V and 7 bases at J, with 15 bases between. CDR1 is SGHTA and CDR2 is FQGNSA in the germline V gene. The CDR3 totals 14 residues. CDR3 region: CASSLVGAGQPQHF. The DNA for the CDR3 is TGTGCCAGCAGCCTGGTCGGTGCAGGGCAGCCCCAGCATTTT.

Many counts were recorded for this clonotype. The V gene is TRBV9, the J gene TRBJ2-1; D could derive from TRBD1 or TRBD2 (6 bases each). The CDR3 spans 15 residues. Germline CDR1 SGDLS, CDR2 YYNGEE. Trimming took off 4 bases at V and 11 bases at J, with 22 bases between the two ends. CDR3 loop: CASSPRTGAYAKQFF. As DNA, the CDR3 is TGTGCCAGCAGCCCTCGAACGGGGGCCTATGCGAAGCAGTTCTTC.

The rearrangement joins TRBV28 to TRBJ1-2; TRBD1 matches at 9 bases. Germline V gives CDR1 MDHEN, CDR2 SYDVKM. This CDR3 has 16 amino acids. The J segment lost 4 bases and the V segment lost 2 bases, leaving 8 bases of the junction unmatched. The CDR3 reads CASSLTGGLSPYGYTF. CDR3 DNA sequence: TGTGCCAGCAGTTTAACAGGGGGCTTATCCCCCTATGGCTACACCTTC.

In the case of this clonotype: This may be a read error, as it is one base from a much larger clone. The chain employs TRBV7-6 and TRBJ2-7; 7 bases are shared with TRBD1. In germline, CDR1 is SGHVS, CDR2 FNYEAQ. Trimming removed 4 bases from V and 9 bases from J; junction bases left unmatched: 9. The CDR3 has 13 amino acids. The CDR3 loop reads CASSSGRGGRQYF. In DNA form, the CDR3 reads TGTGCCAGCAGCTCGGGGAGAGGGGGCCGGCAGTACTTC.

This clonotype was seen at least ten times. The chain joins TRBV29-1 to TRBJ1-3, with 8 bases that match TRBD1. This CDR3 contains 13 residues. Looked up from germline, CDR1 is SQVTM and CDR2 is ANQGSEA. J gave up 5 bases and V 7 bases, and 7 bases lay outside the gene matches. CDR3 region: CSGLGQGRNTIYF. The DNA of the CDR3 is TGCAGCGGACTAGGACAGGGAAGAAACACCATATATTTT.

This clonotype was observed many times. The V and J genes are TRBV5-1 and TRBJ2-1; D call uncertain. CDR1 and CDR2 from the germline V gene are SGHRS and YFSETQ. This CDR3 is built from 11 residues. Trimming shortened V by 0 bases and J by 9 bases, and 4 bases separated the two germline ends. The CDR3 DNA is TGCGCCAGCAGCTTGGGGAGTGAGCAGTTCTTC. It is translated as CASSLGSEQFF.